A single sample is the source of the 26 T cell receptor beta chains below, sequenced in a study of blood T cell repertoires in COVID-19. Method: immunoSEQ multiplex PCR; TCRdb's copy keeps in-frame clones and lacks some. The sample lists 120,000 or so clones; around 76% were seen once. Sample: peripheral blood. The source is a woman over 75 with acute or convalescent COVID-19.

This chain connects TRBV11-3 to TRBJ1-1; 8 bases agree with TRBD1. CDR3 length equals 14 residues. The trim removed 4 bases at V and 2 bases at J, leaving 3 bases unmatched. Germline CDR1 reads SGHNT; CDR2 reads YENEEA. The CDR3 protein is CASSSQGANTEAFF. CDR3 in DNA: TGTGCCAGCAGCTCTCAGGGGGCTAACACTGAAGCTTTCTTT.

The J gene is TRBJ2-3, the V gene TRBV6-5; the match to TRBD1 covers 10 bases. Germline CDR1 is MNHEY and CDR2 is SVGAGI. This CDR3 region has 14 residues. The V and J ends lost 6 bases and 4 bases, in that order; junction bases with no gene match: 4. This CDR3 reads CASRRTGGADTQYF. Written as DNA, the CDR3 is TGTGCCAGCAGGAGGACAGGGGGGGCAGATACGCAGTATTTT.

The count of this clone is one. This chain joins TRBV2 and TRBJ1-6; maybe TRBD1 (5 bases). The CDR3 is 15 residues long. Germline values: CDR1 SNHLY, CDR2 FYNNEI. V lost 2 bases and J 7 bases, leaving 12 bases between the germline ends. CDR3 residues: CASSEQGGENSPLHF. CDR3 coding DNA: TGTGCCAGCAGTGAACAGGGTGGAGAAAATTCACCCCTCCACTTT.

This clone was picked up a small number of times. The gene calls are TRBV27 and TRBJ1-6; a possible D gene is TRBD1 (5 bases). The V gene's germline CDR1 is MNHEY and CDR2 SMNVEV (reference sequence). V shed 4 bases and J shed 7 bases, with 17 bases lying between them. The CDR3 extends over 16 amino acids. CDR3 sequence reads: CASSYSGVRSNSPLHF. CDR3 nucleotides: TGTGCCAGCAGTTATTCGGGGGTAAGGTCGAATTCACCCCTCCACTTT.

The chain combines TRBV9 with TRBJ1-1; D is unresolved. V lost 0 bases and J lost 1, with 10 bases in between. CDR3 length equals 15 residues. Germline CDR1 is SGDLS and CDR2 is YYNGEE. CDR3 residues: CASSVEAGKNTEAFF. The CDR3 nucleotides are TGTGCCAGCAGCGTAGAGGCAGGCAAGAACACTGAAGCTTTCTTT.

This rearrangement joins TRBV19 to TRBJ1-4; 10 bases are a match to TRBD1. The CDR3 is 19 amino acids. Germline loops: CDR1 LNHDA, CDR2 SQIVND (reference sequence). V dropped 7 bases and J dropped 1; count of bases not matched to a gene: 15. The CDR3, as DNA: TGTGCCAGTACCCACCGGACAGGGGGATTTTTTGGAACTAATGAAAAACTGTTTTTT. This sequence encodes CASTHRTGGFFGTNEKLFF. The entire variable domain, with the rest obtained from reference TRBV19 and TRBJ1-4, is as follows: DGGITQSPKYLFRKEGQNVTLSCEQNLNHDAMYWYRQDPGQGLRLIYYSQIVNDFQKGDIAEGYSVSREKKESFPLTVTSAQKNPTAFYLCASTHRTGGFFGTNEKLFFGSGTQLSVL.

The V call is TRBV2, the J call TRBJ2-5; 8 bases match TRBD1. This CDR3 has 15 residues. The V and J ends lost 3 bases and 4 bases, in that order; junction bases with no gene match: 7. Germline V gives CDR1 SNHLY, CDR2 FYNNEI. Here the CDR3 reads CASSDGTGWGETQYF. In DNA form, the CDR3 reads TGTGCCAGCAGTGACGGGACAGGCTGGGGAGAGACCCAGTACTTC.

The rearrangement links TRBV6-2 or TRBV6-3 to TRBJ2-5, with 8 nucleotides matching TRBD1. The length of the CDR3 is 17 residues. J was trimmed by 3 bases and V by 0 bases; bases with no gene match: 9. The germline V gene encodes CDR1 MNHEY and CDR2 SVGEGT. In nucleotides, the CDR3 is TGTGCCAGCAGTTACTCTACGGACAGGGTAGGCAAAGAGACCCAGTACTTC. It yields the protein CASSYSTDRVGKETQYF.

The chain is built from TRBV9 and TRBJ2-5, with 7 positions matching TRBD2. CDR1 is SGDLS, CDR2 YYNGEE, per germline. This CDR3 has 18 amino acids. V lost 3 bases and J lost 2; bases outside the gene matches: 16. The CDR3 DNA sequence: TGTGCCAGCAGCGCCGGGGGGAACGGGGGACCTTCTCAAGAGACCCAGTACTTC. It yields the protein CASSAGGNGGPSQETQYF.

This chain links TRBV6-2 or TRBV6-3 with TRBJ1-4; D is perhaps TRBD1 (5 bases). V was trimmed by 2 bases and J by 0 bases, leaving 7 bases between them. Germline V lookup: CDR1 MNHEY, CDR2 SVGEGT. This CDR3 contains 15 residues. The DNA of the CDR3 is TGTGCCAGCAGTTACGGGGGGGCAACTAATGAAAAACTGTTTTTT. It codes for CASSYGGATNEKLFF.

In DNA form, the CDR3 reads TGTGCCAGCAGTATTGTTCAGGGGGCCTACGAGCAGTACTTC. Translating it yields CASSIVQGAYEQYF. V is TRBV6-2 or TRBV6-3 and J is TRBJ2-7, with TRBD1 matching over 7 bases. V was pared by 5 bases and J by 2 bases, with 6 bases of the junction left unmatched. The CDR3 spans 14 residues. Germline V gene data show CDR1 as MNHEY and CDR2 as SVGEGT.

This clone was seen once. The rearrangement links TRBV5-1 to TRBJ2-6; a possible D gene is TRBD2 (7 bases). The germline V gene encodes CDR1 SGHRS and CDR2 YFSETQ. The V gene lost 1 base and the J gene lost 2 bases, with 10 bases spanning the gap. The CDR3 runs 16 residues. Written as DNA, the CDR3 is TGCGCCAGCAGCTTGAGGGGGGGCACTGGGGCCAACGTCCTGACTTTC. Amino acid sequence: CASSLRGGTGANVLTF.

This chain joins TRBV3-1 (or the pseudogene TRBV3-2) and TRBJ2-7; D ambiguous. Germline assignment: CDR1 LGHDT and CDR2 YNNKEL (reference sequence). V was clipped by 0 bases and J by 5 bases, with 8 bases between them. This CDR3 is built from 13 residues. This CDR3 is CASSQDLRNEQYF. The CDR3 DNA reads TGTGCCAGCAGCCAAGATCTTAGAAACGAGCAGTACTTC.

This rearrangement joins TRBV18 to TRBJ1-1; D call uncertain. CDR3 length: 12 residues. Germline assignment: CDR1 KGHSH and CDR2 LQKENI. Trimming removed 6 bases at V and 11 bases at J, with 16 bases between. The CDR3 reads CASSPDSGLAFF. As DNA, the CDR3 is TGTGCCAGCTCCCCGGACTCTGGGTTGGCTTTCTTT.

This chain joins TRBV7-3 and TRBJ2-2; TRBD2 is a possible D gene (6 bases). This CDR3 comprises 14 residues. Between the trimmed V and J ends, which lost 4 bases and 2 bases, there was a span of 8 bases. Germline CDR1 reads SGHTA; CDR2 reads FQGTGA. The CDR3 reads CASSSDYNTGELFF. CDR3 sequence (DNA): TGTGCCAGCAGCTCGGACTATAACACCGGGGAGCTGTTTTTT.

This clone is a singleton in its sample. Germline and junction disagree at one end, which may indicate a read error. The V call is TRBV5-1, the J call TRBJ2-7; 9 bases are shared with TRBD1. The CDR3 runs to 15 residues. Germline V gene lookup returns CDR1 SGHRS and CDR2 YFSETQ. The CDR3 sequence: CASRRDTGTGYAQYF. Here the CDR3 DNA reads TGCGCCAGCAGACGCGATACCGGGACAGGGTACGCGCAGTACTTC.

This rearrangement joins TRBV6-1 to TRBJ1-2, with a tentative D call TRBD1 (6 bases). Trimming pared 1 base from V and 5 bases from J, leaving 11 bases between. This CDR3 has 14 amino acids. Germline lookup yields CDR1 MNHNS and CDR2 SASEGT. The CDR3, as DNA: TGTGCCAGCAGTGAAGTACAGGGAGGGTATGGCTACACCTTC. Translated: CASSEVQGGYGYTF.

J is TRBJ1-1 and V is TRBV27; TRBD1 matches 8 bases. V lost 0 bases, J lost 3 bases, and 3 bases stayed unmatched. The CDR3 sequence is 15 residues long. In germline, CDR1 is MNHEY, CDR2 SMNVEV (reference sequence). CDR3 in DNA: TGTGCCAGCAGTTTATCGCTACAGGGGGACACTGAAGCTTTCTTT. Translation gives CASSLSLQGDTEAFF.

The rearrangement uses TRBV4-2 and TRBJ2-1; D possibly corresponds to TRBD2 (5 bases). The germline gives CDR1 LGHNA, CDR2 YNFKEQ. The CDR3 spans 14 residues. Trimming removed 0 bases from V and 6 bases from J, with 9 bases in between. The CDR3 DNA sequence: TGTGCCAGCAGCCAAGATTGGGGAGTCAATGAGCAGTTCTTC. Its protein product is CASSQDWGVNEQFF.

In its sample, this clone was seen once. This rearrangement joins TRBV5-4 to TRBJ1-2, with 8 bases that match TRBD1. CDR1 and CDR2 from the germline V gene are SGHNT and YYREEE (reference sequence). The V segment lost 4 bases and the J segment 6 bases; nucleotides outside the gene matches: 11. This CDR3 contains 15 residues. The CDR3 DNA reads as TGTGCCAGCAGCGGCTGGACAGGGAAAGGCAATGGCTACACCTTC. This gives the protein CASSGWTGKGNGYTF.

This sequence joins TRBV3-1 (or the pseudogene TRBV3-2) and TRBJ2-7; 9 bases fit TRBD2. J gave up 3 bases and V 3 bases, and 9 bases lay outside the gene matches. The length of the CDR3 is 16 residues. Germline CDR1 and CDR2: LGHDT and YNNKEL (reference sequence). The CDR3 coding sequence is TGTGCCAGCAGCCATGACAGCGGGAGGAGGTTCTACGAGCAGTACTTC. This encodes CASSHDSGRRFYEQYF.

This clone was seen only a few times. The chain uses TRBV13 and TRBJ2-7; 13 positions agree with TRBD2. Germline CDR1 reads PRHDT; CDR2 reads FYEKMQ (reference sequence). The CDR3 totals 15 residues. Unmatched junction bases numbered 9, after V lost 4 bases and J lost 9 bases. CDR3 in DNA: TGTGCCAGCAGCTCCTCGACTAGCGGGGGGATGGGGCAGTACTTC. It yields the protein CASSSSTSGGMGQYF.

The chain uses TRBV5-1 and TRBJ2-7, with D perhaps matching TRBD2 (6 bases). V was trimmed by 0 bases and J by 7 bases, leaving 11 bases between them. CDR1 SGHRS and CDR2 YFSETQ come from the germline V gene. CDR3 size: 13 residues. CDR3 sequence: CASSLAPGGEQYF. CDR3 nucleotides: TGCGCCAGCAGCTTGGCCCCTGGGGGGGAGCAGTACTTC.

The rearrangement links TRBV28 to TRBJ2-7; 7 nucleotides align to TRBD1. Trimming cost V 8 bases and J 1 base; bases outside gene matches: 2. The CDR3 is 12 amino acids. Germline V gives CDR1 MDHEN, CDR2 SYDVKM. The CDR3 reads CASGTASYEQYF. The CDR3 region has the DNA TGTGCCAGCGGGACAGCTTCCTACGAGCAGTACTTC.

The J gene is TRBJ1-2, the V gene TRBV6-5, with unresolved D. The CDR3 sequence is 14 residues long. Trimming pared 0 bases from V and 3 bases from J, leaving 8 bases between. Per germline, CDR1 MNHEY and CDR2 SVGAGI. In DNA, the CDR3 is TGTGCCAGCAGTTACTCGAACAGTGACTATGGCTACACCTTC. Translating it yields CASSYSNSDYGYTF.

This chain joins TRBV11-2 and TRBJ2-1, with 8 nucleotides matching TRBD2. Unmatched junction bases numbered 8, after V lost 5 bases and J lost 8 bases. Germline V lookup: CDR1 SGHAT, CDR2 FQNNGV. The CDR3 has 14 residues. The CDR3 reads CASSTGTSRHEQFF. In nucleotides, the CDR3 is TGTGCCAGCAGCACGGGGACTAGTCGGCATGAGCAGTTCTTC.